These 16 T cell receptor beta chains were sequenced from one sample in a study of shared clonotypes between healthy human individuals (dated by TCRdb to the early 2020s). The library was produced with the immunoSEQ multiplex PCR assay. TCRdb retrieved this table from immuneACCESS and kept in-frame rearrangements only. Not all clones are present; in checked studies, unresolved V genes account for under half, and no reason is known for the remainder. The sample table contains a few million clones; only one count was recorded for 90% to 95% of them. The top ten constitute 0.35% to 0.45% of the sample. Sequencing was done on a sample of naive CD4+ T cells from PBMCs. The sample's cell subset or site label, decoded: CD45RA+ positively selected. The receptors come from a man aged 18 to 30 in good health. Some clones in this sample may be carry-over from other donors' samples.

The chain is built from TRBV23-1 and TRBJ1-2; no definite D call. TRBV23-1 belongs to the ORF category, with a function that is uncertain. The CDR3 loop spans 11 amino acids. Trimming left V 6 bases short and J 8 bases short, with 10 bases between. DNA for the CDR3: TGCGCCAGCAGCCTCCCACGGGGCTACACCTTC. It yields the protein CASSLPRGYTF.

About this clone: Other nucleotide sequences from this sample produce the same CDR3. The chain carries TRBV7-2 and TRBJ2-3; 10 nucleotides agree with TRBD2. The V segment lost 1 base and the J segment 0 bases; nucleotides outside the gene matches: 1. Looked up from germline, CDR1 is SGHTA and CDR2 is FQGNSA. This CDR3 has 16 residues. The CDR3: CASSLGLAGSTDTQYF. DNA of the CDR3: TGTGCCAGCAGCTTAGGACTAGCGGGTAGCACAGATACGCAGTATTTT.

This chain joins TRBV7-9 and TRBJ1-6; TRBD1 matches 7 bases. The ends lost 5 bases at V and 1 base at J; junction bases unmatched: 14. Per the germline V gene, CDR1 is SEHNR and CDR2 is FQNEAQ (reference sequence). The CDR3 is 19 amino acids. In DNA form, the CDR3 reads TGTGCCAGCAGCCCCCACCCAACAGGGGCTTTATCCTATAATTCACCCCTCCACTTT. It yields the protein CASSPHPTGALSYNSPLHF.

Details on this clone: Other nucleotide sequences in the sample specify the same CDR3. The chain employs TRBV30 and TRBJ2-5, with D perhaps matching TRBD1 (6 bases). Germline CDR1 reads GTSNPN; CDR2 reads SVGIG (reference sequence). V lost 1 base to trimming and J lost 5 bases, with 8 bases between them. This CDR3 comprises 12 residues. The CDR3 loop is CAWSGGRETQYF. Here the CDR3 DNA reads TGTGCCTGGAGTGGGGGGCGGGAGACCCAGTACTTC.

V usage is TRBV18 and J usage is TRBJ1-4; TRBD1 matches at 9 bases. The V gene end was trimmed by 3 bases and the J gene end by 8 bases; junction bases not matched to a gene: 10. CDR3 length: 16 residues. The germline gives CDR1 KGHSH, CDR2 LQKENI. CDR3 in DNA: TGTGCCAGCTCACCCCTTGCGACAGGGGGGAGCGAAAAACTGTTTTTT. This translates into CASSPLATGGSEKLFF.

The chain recombines TRBV6-1 with TRBJ2-7; 10 bases are shared with TRBD2. With V trimmed by 6 bases and J by 0 bases, 5 bases remained unmatched. The CDR3 is made up of 15 amino acids. The germline gives CDR1 MNHNS, CDR2 SASEGT. The CDR3 DNA is TGTGCCAGCAGGGTTAGCGGGAGGTCCTCCTACGAGCAGTACTTC. Encoded protein: CASRVSGRSSYEQYF.

The rearrangement joins TRBV29-1 to TRBJ1-1, with TRBD1 as a possible D gene (6 bases). The CDR3 loop spans 13 amino acids. Germline CDR1 SQVTM, CDR2 ANQGSEA. The V end lost 7 bases, the J end lost 0 bases, and 12 bases lay between the germline ends. For the CDR3, the DNA is TGCAGCGGGACCGGGACATTGAACACTGAAGCTTTCTTT. It yields the protein CSGTGTLNTEAFF.

J is TRBJ2-1 and V is TRBV6-6; D is undetermined. CDR3 length equals 15 residues. Germline assignment: CDR1 MNHNY and CDR2 SVGAGI (reference sequence). With 8 bases removed from V and 4 bases from J, the gap between germline ends came to 18 bases. DNA for the CDR3: TGTGCCAGCCGGCAGGCGGAGACGTGGTACAATGAGCAGTTCTTC. This translates into CASRQAETWYNEQFF.

A single count supports this clone. CDR3 nucleotides: TGTGCCAGCAGCGTGGGACAGGGGTTGATGAACACTGAAGCTTTCTTT. Translated, it gives CASSVGQGLMNTEAFF. V is TRBV5-4 and J is TRBJ1-1, with 10 bases lining up with TRBD1. Trimming took 4 bases from V and 0 from J; bases not matched to a gene: 6. The CDR3 covers 16 residues. Germline CDR1 SGHNT, CDR2 YYREEE (reference sequence).

The chain couples TRBV4-2 to TRBJ1-1; the D gene is possibly TRBD1 (5 bases). Looked up from germline, CDR1 is LGHNA and CDR2 is YNFKEQ. The CDR3 covers 16 residues. V lost 0 bases to trimming and J lost 7 bases, with 18 bases between them. DNA for the CDR3: TGTGCCAGCAGCCAAGAAAGTGGCGGGAGGGACCTTGAAGCTTTCTTT. It specifies CASSQESGGRDLEAFF.

To note about this clone: The same CDR3 also results from other DNA sequences found in this sample. V and J are TRBV5-1 and TRBJ2-7; weak D call: TRBD2 (6 bases). V dropped 3 bases and J dropped 2 bases, with 12 bases sitting between them. Germline V CDR1 and CDR2: SGHRS, YFSETQ. This CDR3 is 14 amino acids long. CDR3 in DNA: TGCGCCAGCAGCTGGGGGACTGGCGCCTACGAGCAGTACTTC. Translation gives CASSWGTGAYEQYF.

The chain recombines TRBV5-1 with TRBJ2-1; D tentatively fits TRBD1 or TRBD2 (5 bases each). CDR1 is SGHRS and CDR2 is YFSETQ in the germline V gene. Trimming shortened V by 4 bases and J by 8 bases, and 25 bases separated the two germline ends. This CDR3 region has 17 residues. In nucleotides, the CDR3 is TGCGCCAGCAGCAAGGAGGCATTGGGACCCCTCCAGGATGAGCAGTTCTTC. This encodes CASSKEALGPLQDEQFF.

The rearrangement links TRBV28 to TRBJ2-1; no firm D call. This CDR3 contains 12 residues. The V end lost 5 bases, the J end lost 6 bases, and 8 bases lay between the germline ends. Per germline, CDR1 MDHEN and CDR2 SYDVKM. The CDR3: CASSHRPNEQFF. DNA for the CDR3: TGTGCCAGCAGTCATCGTCCCAATGAGCAGTTCTTC.

The table lists this clone with a count of one. V gene TRBV11-3 combines with J gene TRBJ2-1, with D possibly TRBD1 on 5 matching bases. The CDR3 loop spans 15 amino acids. Germline V gives CDR1 SGHNT, CDR2 YENEEA. The germline V and J ends were trimmed by 3 bases and 1 base, with 10 bases remaining between them. CDR3 nucleotide sequence: TGTGCCAGCAGCTTGGGGCCAGGGTCCTACAATGAGCAGTTCTTC. Residues: CASSLGPGSYNEQFF.

The chain recombines TRBV7-2 with TRBJ2-7, with 11 positions matching TRBD2. The CDR3 totals 15 residues. V trimming: 5 bases; J trimming: 6 bases; junction bases outside the gene matches: 9. The germline V gene has CDR1 SGHTA and CDR2 FQGNSA. The CDR3 nucleotides read TGTGCCAGCAGCACAACTAGCGGGAGCTTTGGCGAGCAGTACTTC. Translating it yields CASSTTSGSFGEQYF.

The V call is TRBV2, the J call TRBJ2-5; 8 positions agree with TRBD2. Judging by the DNA end, TRBJ2-7 fits better; the J call may be wrong. Looked up from germline, CDR1 is SNHLY and CDR2 is FYNNEI. The CDR3 has 14 amino acids. The CDR3 nucleotides are TGTGCCTGCCACTCGGGCGGGAGGTCCTACGAGCAGTACTTC. Protein: CACHSGGRSYEQYF.